The 32 T cell receptor beta chains given below trace back to one sample, sequenced in a study of blood T cell repertoires in COVID-19. Sequenced by immunoSEQ multiplex PCR; TCRdb stores in-frame clones only, minus some. Of about 64,000 clones detected, around 83% appear once; the ten largest clones hold over 10%. Sequenced: peripheral blood. All receptors derive from a human donor in a cohort sampled during active COVID-19.

The chain combines TRBV15 with TRBJ2-3; 10 positions match TRBD1. CDR1 and CDR2 from the germline V gene are LNHNV and YYDKDF (reference sequence). The CDR3 is 15 amino acids. V was clipped by 3 bases and J by 6 bases; unmatched bases: 6. In DNA, the CDR3 is TGTGCCACCAGCAGCGCGAAGACAGGGGGCGATACGCAGTATTTT. It is translated as CATSSAKTGGDTQYF.

This clone was seen a few times. The chain is built from TRBV6-2 or TRBV6-3 and TRBJ1-2; maybe TRBD1 (6 bases). Looked up from germline, CDR1 is MNHEY and CDR2 is SVGEGT. The CDR3 length is 16 residues. The V and J ends lost 4 bases and 2 bases respectively, with 17 bases between them. The CDR3 nucleotides read TGTGCCAGCAGTTCCGTCGCGGTACAGGGAAACTATGGCTACACCTTC. Amino acid sequence: CASSSVAVQGNYGYTF.

This chain connects TRBV9 to TRBJ2-2; 9 bases line up with TRBD2. This CDR3 is built from 16 residues. Germline V gene lookup returns CDR1 SGDLS and CDR2 YYNGEE. J lost 0 bases, V lost 4 bases, and 4 bases had no gene match. This CDR3 reads CASSSWTSANTGELFF. CDR3 DNA: TGTGCCAGCAGCTCCTGGACTAGCGCGAACACCGGGGAGCTGTTTTTT.

CDR3 coding DNA: TGTGCCAGCAGTGAATGGGCGGGGGGGGACAATGAGCAGTTCTTC. Its protein product is CASSEWAGGDNEQFF. This rearrangement joins TRBV6-1 to TRBJ2-1, with 9 bases lining up with TRBD2. V lost 2 bases, J lost 5 bases, and 4 bases stayed unmatched. CDR1 is MNHNS and CDR2 is SASEGT in the germline V gene. This CDR3 has 15 amino acids.

The chain employs TRBV3-1 (or the pseudogene TRBV3-2) and TRBJ2-2; TRBD2 matches 10 bases. Germline lookup yields CDR1 LGHDT and CDR2 YNNKEL (reference sequence). CDR3 length equals 15 residues. The trim removed 4 bases at V and 7 bases at J, leaving 6 bases unmatched. CDR3 sequence (DNA): TGTGCCAGCAGCCTCAAGCGGGGGGGCGTCGGGGAGCTGTTTTTT. Translation: CASSLKRGGVGELFF.

The gene calls are TRBV29-1 and TRBJ2-4; 9 bases line up with TRBD1. This CDR3 region has 15 residues. V was clipped by 3 bases and J by 4 bases; unmatched bases: 7. CDR1 and CDR2 from the germline V gene are SQVTM and ANQGSEA. CDR3 DNA sequence: TGCAGCGTTGAGGACAGGGGAGGACCAAAAAACATTCAGTACTTC. This gives the protein CSVEDRGGPKNIQYF.

This clone was seen a handful of times. The chain couples TRBV30 to TRBJ1-1; no clear D. The CDR3 spans 14 residues. Germline values: CDR1 GTSNPN, CDR2 SVGIG (reference sequence). Trimming took 5 bases from V and 5 from J, leaving 18 bases between them. The CDR3 reads CAWLERGWRTEAFF. DNA of the CDR3: TGTGCCTGGCTAGAACGAGGGTGGCGGACTGAAGCTTTCTTT.

The table lists this clone with many counts. The chain recombines TRBV7-9 with TRBJ1-5, with D possibly being TRBD1 (5 bases). The V gene's germline CDR1 is SEHNR and CDR2 FQNEAQ (reference sequence). The CDR3 covers 18 residues. Trimming pared 5 bases from V and 1 base from J, leaving 21 bases between. In nucleotides, the CDR3 is TGTGCCAGCAGCCATGGGGGGTCGGATTTTATAAGCAATCAGCCCCAGCATTTT. The encoded protein is CASSHGGSDFISNQPQHF.

The chain has TRBV3-1 (or the pseudogene TRBV3-2) and TRBJ2-7; TRBD2 matches at 8 bases. The CDR3 has 17 residues. CDR1 LGHDT and CDR2 YNNKEL come from the germline V gene (reference sequence). V lost 0 bases, J lost 2 bases, and 9 bases stayed unmatched. The CDR3 loop reads CASSQDPGGGLPYEQYF. CDR3 sequence (DNA): TGTGCCAGCAGCCAAGATCCGGGCGGGGGGCTCCCCTACGAGCAGTACTTC.

The J gene is TRBJ2-5, the V gene TRBV7-2; 8 nucleotides line up with TRBD2. CDR3 size: 11 residues. The junction had 4 bases not matched to a gene; V was cut back by 5 bases and J by 11 bases. Germline lookup yields CDR1 SGHTA and CDR2 FQGNSA. CDR3 protein: CASSPGGVQYF. The DNA of the CDR3 is TGTGCCAGCAGCCCGGGAGGGGTTCAGTACTTC. The full variable domain, its missing parts supplied by reference TRBV7-2 and TRBJ2-5, is GAGVSQSPSNKVTEKGKDVELRCDPISGHTALYWYRQSLGQGLEFLIYFQGNSAPDKSGLPSDRFSAERTGGSVSTLTIQRTQQEDSAVYLCASSPGGVQYFGPGTRLLVL.

V gene TRBV24-1 combines with J gene TRBJ1-2; 9 nucleotides align to TRBD1. Trimming took 10 bases from V and 7 from J; bases not matched to a gene: 12. This CDR3 region has 14 residues. From germline, CDR1 is KGHDR and CDR2 SFDVKD. The CDR3 region has the DNA TGTGCCACGAGAGCACAGGGGGCGCTTTCTGGCTACACCTTC. Encoded protein: CATRAQGALSGYTF.

The chain carries TRBV5-4 and TRBJ1-1; D remains unclear. Germline assignment: CDR1 SGHNT and CDR2 YYREEE (reference sequence). Deletions cut 0 bases from V and 10 bases from J, with 10 bases between. This CDR3 region has 12 residues. The CDR3 DNA is TGTGCCAGCAGCTTGGGAGGGCCCACAGCTTTCTTT. Its translation is CASSLGGPTAFF.

The chain has TRBV27 and TRBJ1-1; D is ambiguous. Germline V gene sequence: CDR1 MNHEY, CDR2 SMNVEV (reference sequence). The CDR3 has 14 amino acids. Trimming pared 3 bases from V and 0 bases from J, leaving 8 bases between. CDR3 sequence: CASSFLGVNTEAFF. CDR3 coding DNA: TGTGCCAGCAGTTTCCTCGGGGTGAACACTGAAGCTTTCTTT.

J is TRBJ2-5 and V is TRBV4-2; 12 nucleotides match TRBD2. The junction had 8 bases not matched to a gene; V was cut back by 0 bases and J by 9 bases. The V gene's germline CDR1 is LGHNA and CDR2 YNFKEQ. The CDR3 length is 16 residues. The CDR3 bases are TGTGCCAGCAGCCAAGAACTAGCGGGGGGCCTATCGGCCCAGTACTTC. Translated, it gives CASSQELAGGLSAQYF.

The J gene is TRBJ2-2, the V gene TRBV11-3, with no clear D. V dropped 5 bases and J dropped 9 bases, with 16 bases sitting between them. Germline loops: CDR1 SGHNT, CDR2 YENEEA. The CDR3 totals 14 residues. CDR3 bases: TGTGCCAGCAGCGCGGCAGTGGGTCCCAGGGAGCTGTTTTTT. Protein sequence: CASSAAVGPRELFF.

V gene TRBV6-5 combines with J gene TRBJ2-3, with TRBD2 as a possible D gene (5 bases). CDR3 length: 15 residues. CDR1 MNHEY and CDR2 SVGAGI come from the germline V gene. Trimming shortened V by 2 bases and J by 6 bases, and 15 bases separated the two germline ends. CDR3 protein: CASSYDTGSRDTQYF. The CDR3 coding sequence is TGTGCCAGCAGTTACGACACGGGGAGCAGGGATACGCAGTATTTT.

This chain joins TRBV18 and TRBJ2-4; the D gene is possibly TRBD2 (5 bases). Germline V gene lookup returns CDR1 KGHSH and CDR2 LQKENI. CDR3 length equals 12 residues. The V and J ends lost 8 bases and 8 bases respectively, with 13 bases between them. Here the CDR3 DNA reads TGTGCCAGCACCGGGCCCGGGGACATTCAGTACTTC. This codes for CASTGPGDIQYF.

This chain joins TRBV5-4 and TRBJ2-2; 9 bases agree with TRBD2. The CDR3 consists of 17 residues. Germline V gene sequence: CDR1 SGHNT, CDR2 YYREEE (reference sequence). The ends lost 4 bases at V and 2 bases at J; junction bases unmatched: 9. The chain's CDR3 is CASSALLAGRNTGELFF. The CDR3 DNA reads as TGTGCCAGCAGCGCGTTGCTAGCGGGGAGAAACACCGGGGAGCTGTTTTTT.

The CDR3 bases are TGTGCCAGCAGTGAAGGAGGGCAGAACTACCAAGAGACCCAGTACTTC. Encoded protein: CASSEGGQNYQETQYF. This chain connects TRBV2 to TRBJ2-5; D is possibly TRBD2 (5 bases). The V gene lost 1 base and the J gene lost 0 bases, with 12 bases spanning the gap. CDR3 length equals 16 residues. In germline, CDR1 is SNHLY, CDR2 FYNNEI.

This clone has only one observation. This chain uses TRBV4-2 with TRBJ2-5, with 8 bases matching TRBD2. CDR3 size: 15 residues. Looked up from germline, CDR1 is LGHNA and CDR2 is YNFKEQ. With 1 base clipped from V and 3 bases from J, the junction kept 4 bases outside the gene matches. The CDR3 DNA is TGTGCCAGCAGCCAAGGAACGGGGGGGAAAGAGACCCAGTACTTC. Protein product: CASSQGTGGKETQYF.

The chain has TRBV28 and TRBJ2-6, with D unresolved. The CDR3 is made up of 14 amino acids. V shed 5 bases and J shed 0 bases, with 5 bases lying between them. The V gene's germline CDR1 is MDHEN and CDR2 SYDVKM. CDR3 in amino acids: CASSESSGANVLTF. CDR3 DNA sequence: TGTGCCAGCAGTGAGAGCTCTGGGGCCAACGTCCTGACTTTC.

The chain carries TRBV18 and TRBJ2-1; tentative D call: TRBD2 (5 bases). The V gene lost 0 bases and the J gene lost 9 bases, with 15 bases spanning the gap. Looked up from germline, CDR1 is KGHSH and CDR2 is LQKENI. This CDR3 spans 15 amino acids. The chain's CDR3 is CASSPPNFAAGEQFF. The CDR3 DNA reads TGTGCCAGCTCACCACCGAACTTTGCGGCGGGTGAGCAGTTCTTC.

This clone was picked up a small number of times. The rearrangement links TRBV7-2 to TRBJ2-6, with a weak D call TRBD1 (5 bases). The CDR3 covers 17 residues. Trimming removed 3 bases at V and 0 bases at J, with 12 bases between. Germline-derived CDR1 and CDR2 are SGHTA and FQGNSA. The CDR3 here is CASSFGASLSGANVLTF. CDR3 nucleotides: TGTGCCAGCAGCTTTGGGGCATCGCTCTCTGGGGCCAACGTCCTGACTTTC. Filled out from reference TRBV7-2 and TRBJ2-6, the complete variable domain reads GAGVSQSPSNKVTEKGKDVELRCDPISGHTALYWYRQSLGQGLEFLIYFQGNSAPDKSGLPSDRFSAERTGGSVSTLTIQRTQQEDSAVYLCASSFGASLSGANVLTFGAGSRLTVL.

The V gene is TRBV20-1, the J gene TRBJ2-7; D gene unclear. Trimming removed 6 bases from V and 0 bases from J, with 6 bases in between. This CDR3 is 11 amino acids long. Germline V gives CDR1 DFQATT, CDR2 SNEGSKA (reference sequence). The chain's CDR3 is CSARGSYEQYV. DNA for the CDR3: TGCAGTGCCCGCGGCTCCTACGAGCAGTACGTC.

The count of this clone is one. This chain joins TRBV6-5 and TRBJ2-2; weak D call: TRBD1 (6 bases). CDR3 length equals 14 residues. The germline V gene encodes CDR1 MNHEY and CDR2 SVGAGI. The V end was cut by 6 bases, the J end by 0 bases, with 8 bases between. Here the CDR3 reads CASRRQANTGELFF. The CDR3 bases are TGTGCCAGCAGAAGACAGGCGAACACCGGGGAGCTGTTTTTT.

The chain combines TRBV7-9 with TRBJ2-5, with D possibly TRBD2 on 5 matching bases. In germline, CDR1 is SEHNR, CDR2 FQNEAQ (reference sequence). Trimming took off 6 bases at V and 5 bases at J, with 13 bases between the two ends. CDR3 length: 13 residues. The CDR3 DNA is TGTGCCAGCAGAATGAGCGGCGGCGAGACCCAGTACTTC. This gives the protein CASRMSGGETQYF.

The genes are TRBV5-4 and TRBJ2-5, with a tentative D call TRBD1 (6 bases). V lost 1 base to trimming and J lost 1 base, with 8 bases between them. The CDR3 extends over 14 amino acids. Germline V lookup: CDR1 SGHNT, CDR2 YYREEE (reference sequence). CDR3 nucleotides: TGTGCCAGCAGCTTGCGAGGGGGCCAAGAGACCCAGTACTTC. It codes for CASSLRGGQETQYF.

The rearrangement joins TRBV7-2 to TRBJ1-4; tentative D call: TRBD1 (5 bases). The germline gives CDR1 SGHTA, CDR2 FQGNSA. The CDR3 consists of 15 residues. With 1 base removed from V and 5 bases from J, the gap between germline ends came to 11 bases. This CDR3 is CASSLGPGGNEKLFF. The CDR3 coding sequence is TGTGCCAGCAGCTTAGGTCCGGGGGGAAATGAAAAACTGTTTTTT.

This chain's CDR3 is CASSQEIGYEQYV. Written as DNA, the CDR3 is TGTGCCAGCAGCCAAGAGATCGGGTACGAGCAGTACGTC. This sequence joins TRBV14 and TRBJ2-7; D unresolved. Germline CDR1 SGHDN, CDR2 FVKESK. The ends were cut back, 0 bases at V and 4 bases at J, with 7 bases in the middle. The CDR3 loop spans 13 amino acids.

The chain has TRBV7-2 and TRBJ2-3; a possible D gene is TRBD2 (7 bases). CDR3 size: 15 residues. V lost 7 bases, J lost 3 bases, and 17 bases lay in between. Germline-derived CDR1 and CDR2 are SGHTA and FQGNSA. DNA for the CDR3: TGTGCCAGCAAGAGGGGGGGGGCCGGGACAGATACGCAGTATTTT. Its protein product is CASKRGGAGTDTQYF.

The chain uses TRBV14 and TRBJ1-3; D may be TRBD1 (5 bases). V lost 0 bases and J 4 bases, leaving 13 bases between the germline ends. The CDR3 totals 16 residues. CDR1 is SGHDN, CDR2 FVKESK, per germline. The CDR3 here is CASSQDHGGMGNTIYF. The CDR3 DNA is TGTGCCAGCAGCCAAGATCACGGGGGAATGGGAAACACCATATATTTT. The entire variable domain, with the rest obtained from reference TRBV14 and TRBJ1-3, is as follows: EAGVTQFPSHSVIEKGQTVTLRCDPISGHDNLYWYRRVMGKEIKFLLHFVKESKQDESGMPNNRFLAERTGGTYSTLKVQPAELEDSGVYFCASSQDHGGMGNTIYFGEGSWLTVV.

CDR3 bases: TGTGCCAGCAGTGAGGGACAGAGCTCCTACAATGAGCAGTTCTTC. Protein sequence: CASSEGQSSYNEQFF. The rearrangement joins TRBV6-4 to TRBJ2-1; 7 bases align to TRBD1. This CDR3 has 15 residues. With 3 bases clipped from V and 0 bases from J, the junction kept 2 bases outside the gene matches. Looked up from germline, CDR1 is MRHNA and CDR2 is SNTAGT.